The TCR beta chain described here comes from a study of T cell changes during pregnancy in multiple sclerosis. Assay used: immunoSEQ multiplex PCR; TCRdb lists only in-frame clones, some missing. Of roughly 30,000 clones listed, 75% to 95% were seen once; the top ten hold around 4.1%. This CDR3 has 16 residues. Germline CDR1 is MGHRA and CDR2 is YSYEKL. Trimming removed 5 bases at V and 0 bases at J, with 14 bases between. The starting material was CD8+ T cells from peripheral blood mononuclear cells, obtained in the second trimester of pregnancy. The chain recombines TRBV4-1 with TRBJ2-1, with a weak D call TRBD2 (6 bases). The origin of this receptor is a female donor with multiple sclerosis, enrolled in a pregnancy study. Here the CDR3 reads CASSSSAIGSYNEQFF. CDR3 coding DNA: TGCGCCAGCAGCTCTAGCGCAATCGGCTCCTACAATGAGCAGTTCTTC.